The next 23 T cell receptor beta chains were all read from a single sample in a study of Graves' ophthalmopathy and Graves' hyperthyroidism. CDR3 regions of TCR beta were amplified from RNA transcripts. The authors performed first-round RT-PCR with HTBI primers and then a second-round multiplex PCR. TCRdb analysed the multiplex PCR reads with MiXCR anew, one entry per CDR3 protein. The sample records 1 million to 1.3 million distinct CDR3 sequences, 35% to 40% being singletons. The sample comprised peripheral blood or thyroid tissue (not recorded which). These receptor sequences come from an adult man with Graves' hyperthyroidism.

This clonotype appeared many times. The V call is TRBV10-3, the J call TRBJ2-2; 10 positions match TRBD2. Germline trimming cut 6 bases from V and 7 bases from J; bases unmatched to any gene: 8. The CDR3 spans 15 residues. Looked up from germline, CDR1 is ENHRY and CDR2 is SYGVKD. The CDR3 loop reads CAIRRAGGPIGELFF. As DNA, the CDR3 is TGTGCCATCAGACGAGCGGGAGGGCCTATCGGGGAGCTGTTTTTT.

This clonotype was seen many times. The chain has TRBV5-1 and TRBJ1-2; D gene unclear. The V end was cut by 0 bases, the J end by 5 bases, with 8 bases between. The length of the CDR3 is 13 residues. The germline CDR1 and CDR2 sequences are SGHRS and YFSETQ. The CDR3: CASSLGAVYGYTF. CDR3 sequence (DNA): TGCGCCAGCAGCTTGGGGGCCGTGTATGGCTACACCTTC. The full variable domain, its missing parts supplied by reference TRBV5-1 and TRBJ1-2, is KAGVTQTPRYLIKTRGQQVTLSCSPISGHRSVSWYQQTPGQGLQFLFEYFSETQRNKGNFPGRFSGRQFSNSRSEMNVSTLELGDSALYLCASSLGAVYGYTFGSGTRLTVV.

The table lists this clonotype with many counts. The J gene is TRBJ1-2, the V gene TRBV7-2; D is ambiguous. Trimming pared 5 bases from V and 4 bases from J, leaving 8 bases between. Germline lookup yields CDR1 SGHTA and CDR2 FQGNSA. The CDR3 is 12 residues long. The CDR3 DNA sequence: TGTGCCAGCAGCGAGTCCTTCTATGGCTACACCTTC. It specifies CASSESFYGYTF.

V is TRBV5-1 and J is TRBJ2-7, with 7 nucleotides matching TRBD2. The CDR3 contains 14 residues. Germline trimming cut 2 bases from V and 5 bases from J; bases unmatched to any gene: 7. Germline CDR1 reads SGHRS; CDR2 reads YFSETQ. The CDR3: CASSLLAGTDEQYF. CDR3 DNA: TGCGCCAGCAGCTTATTAGCGGGTACCGACGAGCAGTACTTC.

This clonotype was counted ten times or more. The chain links TRBV19 to TRBJ2-2, with a weak D call TRBD2 (5 bases). Trimming cost V 4 bases and J 7 bases, with 10 bases left between them. Germline values: CDR1 LNHDA, CDR2 SQIVND (reference sequence). The CDR3 length is 13 residues. This CDR3 reads CASSTITSGELFF. The DNA of the CDR3 is TGTGCCAGTAGTACTATAACTAGCGGGGAGCTGTTTTTT. The full variable domain, with the rest looked up from reference TRBV19 and TRBJ2-2, is DGGITQSPKYLFRKEGQNVTLSCEQNLNHDAMYWYRQDPGQGLRLIYYSQIVNDFQKGDIAEGYSVSREKKESFPLTVTSAQKNPTAFYLCASSTITSGELFFGEGSRLTVL.

Concerning this clonotype: This may be a read error, as it is one base from a much larger clone. V is TRBV5-4 and J is TRBJ2-5; TRBD1 might be the D (6 bases). Germline V gene sequence: CDR1 SGHNT, CDR2 YYREEE (reference sequence). V lost 4 bases and J 4 bases, leaving 20 bases between the germline ends. CDR3 length: 16 residues. The CDR3 bases are TGTGCCAGCAGCCCGGATAGACCGAAACAGGGAGAGACCCAGTACTTC. Protein sequence: CASSPDRPKQGETQYF. Looking up the rest from reference TRBV5-4 and TRBJ2-5 gives the full variable domain: ETGVTQSPTHLIKTRGQQVTLRCSSQSGHNTVSWYQQALGQGPQFIFQYYREEENGRGNFPPRFSGLQFPNYSSELNVNALELDDSALYLCASSPDRPKQGETQYFGPGTRLLVL.

The chain is built from TRBV24-1 and TRBJ2-3; D perhaps matches TRBD2 (6 bases). This CDR3 has 15 residues. Trimming took off 4 bases at V and 0 bases at J, with 10 bases between the two ends. The germline CDR1 and CDR2 sequences are KGHDR and SFDVKD. The DNA of the CDR3 is TGTGCCACCAGTGAAGCGGGCGGTAGCACAGATACGCAGTATTTT. Encoded protein: CATSEAGGSTDTQYF.

This clonotype was picked up many times. The V and J genes are TRBV5-1 and TRBJ2-7; D is unclear. V was shortened by 2 bases and J by 3 bases, with 15 bases between the two germline ends. The CDR3 consists of 15 residues. Germline lookup yields CDR1 SGHRS and CDR2 YFSETQ. CDR3 region: CASSLHTGPDYEQYF. The CDR3, as DNA: TGCGCCAGCAGCTTACACACCGGGCCAGACTACGAGCAGTACTTC.

This clonotype was seen more than once but under ten times. V is TRBV4-3 and J is TRBJ2-7; maybe TRBD2 (6 bases). The ends were cut back, 3 bases at V and 0 bases at J, with 15 bases in the middle. The V gene's germline CDR1 is LGHNA and CDR2 YSLEER. This CDR3 is 16 amino acids long. The CDR3 DNA reads as TGCGCCAGCAGCCAGGCCGAGGGGACTCCCTCCTACGAGCAGTACTTC. Protein sequence: CASSQAEGTPSYEQYF.

The chain is built from TRBV2 and TRBJ2-7; 9 positions agree with TRBD1. The CDR3 runs 16 residues. Germline lookup yields CDR1 SNHLY and CDR2 FYNNEI. V was pared by 4 bases and J by 3 bases, with 10 bases of the junction left unmatched. Here the CDR3 DNA reads TGTGCCAGCAGTGGAGGATTACAGGGGGCGGACTACGAGCAGTACTTC. It codes for CASSGGLQGADYEQYF. The full variable domain, completed using reference TRBV2 and TRBJ2-7, is EPEVTQTPSHQVTQMGQEVILRCVPISNHLYFYWYRQILGQKVEFLVSFYNNEISEKSEIFDDQFSVERPDGSNFTLKIRSTKLEDSAMYFCASSGGLQGADYEQYFGPGTRLTVT.

This clonotype was detected a few times. This sequence joins TRBV10-2 and TRBJ2-7; 11 bases are a match to TRBD2. This CDR3 is built from 17 residues. The germline V gene has CDR1 WSHSY and CDR2 SAAADI. J was trimmed by 3 bases and V by 5 bases; bases with no gene match: 12. CDR3 coding DNA: TGCGCCAGCAGTTCAATCCTAGCGGGAGGTGACAACTACGAGCAGTACTTC. Its protein product is CASSSILAGGDNYEQYF.

DNA of the CDR3: TGCAGTGCTAGTGCAGACATCCGGGGCGGGAGCTATGGCTACACCTTC. Its protein product is CSASADIRGGSYGYTF. The genes are TRBV20-1 and TRBJ1-2; D might be TRBD1 (5 bases). The germline gives CDR1 DFQATT, CDR2 SNEGSKA (reference sequence). This CDR3 spans 16 amino acids. The germline V and J ends were trimmed by 3 bases and 4 bases, with 21 bases remaining between them.

Details on this clonotype: A much larger clonotype is one base distant, so this may be a read error. The J gene is TRBJ1-1, the V gene TRBV12-3 or TRBV12-4; D call uncertain. The CDR3 runs 13 residues. The CDR3 sequence: CANSLKINTEAFF. The DNA of the CDR3 is TGTGCCAACAGTTTAAAAATTAACACTGAAGCTTTCTTT.

This clonotype has at least ten counts. This chain connects TRBV10-2 to TRBJ1-1, with 9 bases fitting TRBD1. This CDR3 spans 15 amino acids. The junction had 6 bases not matched to a gene; V was cut back by 2 bases and J by 5 bases. CDR1 and CDR2 from the germline V gene are WSHSY and SAAADI. The CDR3 bases are TGCGCCAGCAGTGAGCCGGGACAGGGAAGGACTGAAGCTTTCTTT. Translation gives CASSEPGQGRTEAFF.

The V gene is TRBV16, the J gene TRBJ1-2; D is undetermined. The CDR3 is 14 amino acids. CDR1 is KGHSY and CDR2 is FQNENV in the germline V gene. Trimming stripped 4 bases from V and 7 bases from J, with 16 bases between. CDR3 coding DNA: TGTGCCAGCAGCCGTGAAGGACGAGTAGGTGGCTACACCTTC. Translation: CASSREGRVGGYTF. The variable domain in full, completed from reference TRBV16 and TRBJ1-2, reads GEEVAQTPKHLVRGEGQKAKLYCAPIKGHSYVFWYQQVLKNEFKFLISFQNENVFDETGMPKERFSAKCLPNSPCSLEIQATKLEDSAVYFCASSREGRVGGYTFGSGTRLTVV.

The chain joins TRBV7-9 to TRBJ1-3; unclear D gene. V was pared by 5 bases and J by 0 bases, with 11 bases between. The CDR3 is made up of 15 amino acids. Germline values: CDR1 SEHNR, CDR2 FQNEAQ (reference sequence). The CDR3, as DNA: TGTGCCAGCAGCCTAACGAGACTCTCTGGAAACACCATATATTTT. Residues: CASSLTRLSGNTIYF.

This clonotype was seen only a few times. The J gene is TRBJ1-5, the V gene TRBV9; no reliable D call. This CDR3 is 15 amino acids long. V shed 5 bases and J shed 6 bases, with 18 bases lying between them. In germline, CDR1 is SGDLS, CDR2 YYNGEE. The CDR3 DNA is TGTGCCAGCAGTTACATCTCGGGTTCCGTTCAGCCCCAGCATTTT. Residues: CASSYISGSVQPQHF.

This clonotype was found many times. The chain is built from TRBV10-3 and TRBJ2-7; TRBD2 agrees at 7 bases. Germline V lookup: CDR1 ENHRY, CDR2 SYGVKD. CDR3 length equals 17 residues. J gave up 2 bases and V 4 bases, and 14 bases lay outside the gene matches. The CDR3 sequence is CAISGVASGPKTYEQYF. The CDR3 DNA reads TGTGCCATCAGTGGTGTGGCTAGCGGCCCGAAAACCTACGAGCAGTACTTC.

In its sample, this clonotype was seen many times. The gene calls are TRBV19 and TRBJ1-1; the D gene is possibly TRBD1 (5 bases). The CDR3 sequence is 14 residues long. The germline V gene encodes CDR1 LNHDA and CDR2 SQIVND (reference sequence). Trimming removed 9 bases at V and 1 base at J, with 15 bases between. The CDR3 sequence: CASSSRDGNTEAFF. The CDR3 DNA is TGTGCCAGCAGTTCCAGGGACGGGAACACTGAAGCTTTCTTT.

This clonotype appeared many times. This chain joins TRBV20-1 and TRBJ2-5, with TRBD2 identical over 12 bases. The CDR3 loop spans 16 amino acids. The V and J ends lost 4 bases and 5 bases, in that order; junction bases with no gene match: 11. Germline lookup yields CDR1 DFQATT and CDR2 SNEGSKA (reference sequence). This CDR3 reads CSANGRLAGDWETQYF. The CDR3 nucleotides read TGCAGTGCTAACGGACGACTAGCGGGGGATTGGGAGACCCAGTACTTC.

CDR3 loop: CAISEKGRGHETQYF. CDR3 nucleotides: TGTGCCATCAGTGAGAAGGGCAGGGGGCATGAGACCCAGTACTTC. The rearrangement links TRBV10-3 to TRBJ2-5, with TRBD1 identical over 8 bases. V shed 2 bases and J 5 bases; nucleotides not matched to a gene: 7. CDR3 size: 15 residues. CDR1 ENHRY and CDR2 SYGVKD come from the germline V gene.

This clonotype came up once. The chain carries TRBV7-2 and TRBJ2-2, with D possibly being TRBD1 (5 bases). CDR1 and CDR2 from the germline V gene are SGHTA and FQGNSA. V shed 1 base and J shed 9 bases, with 18 bases lying between them. This CDR3 has 16 amino acids. CDR3 in amino acids: CASSLEPGMILRELFF. The CDR3 DNA sequence: TGTGCCAGCAGCTTAGAACCAGGGATGATTCTACGGGAGCTGTTTTTT.

This clonotype was picked up many times. This sequence joins TRBV29-1 and TRBJ2-7; a possible D gene is TRBD2 (6 bases). This CDR3 region has 15 residues. Germline CDR1 is SQVTM and CDR2 is ANQGSEA. With 5 bases removed from V and 2 bases from J, the gap between germline ends came to 19 bases. The CDR3 region has the DNA TGCAGCGTTCCCGGTGGAGGGCGCGGCACCTACGAGCAGTACTTC. Protein sequence: CSVPGGGRGTYEQYF.